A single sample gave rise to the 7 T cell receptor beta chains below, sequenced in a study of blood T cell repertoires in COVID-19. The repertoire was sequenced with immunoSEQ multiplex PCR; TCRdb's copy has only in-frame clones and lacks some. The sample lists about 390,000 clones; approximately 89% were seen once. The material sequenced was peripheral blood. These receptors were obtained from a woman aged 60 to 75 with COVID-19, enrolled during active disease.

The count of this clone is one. The CDR3 sequence is CASSHYSGGGRQPQHF. CDR3 coding DNA: TGTGCCAGCAGCCACTATAGCGGGGGAGGGAGACAGCCCCAGCATTTT. The chain combines TRBV4-2 with TRBJ1-5; a weak D match, TRBD1 (5 bases). CDR3 length: 16 amino acids. Germline V gene sequence: CDR1 LGHNA, CDR2 YNFKEQ. V gave up 3 bases and J gave up 7 bases, with 19 bases separating them.

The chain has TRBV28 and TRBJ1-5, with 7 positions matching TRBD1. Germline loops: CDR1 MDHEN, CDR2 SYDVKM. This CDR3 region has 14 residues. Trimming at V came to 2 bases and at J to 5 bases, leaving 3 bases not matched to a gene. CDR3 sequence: CASSLIRGYQPQHF. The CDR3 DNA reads TGTGCCAGCAGTTTAATCAGGGGGTATCAGCCCCAGCATTTT. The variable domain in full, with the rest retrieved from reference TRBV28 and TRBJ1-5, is DVKVTQSSRYLVKRTGEKVFLECVQDMDHENMFWYRQDPGLGLRLIYFSYDVKMKEKGDIPEGYSVSREKKERFSLILESASTNQTSMYLCASSLIRGYQPQHFGDGTRLSIL.

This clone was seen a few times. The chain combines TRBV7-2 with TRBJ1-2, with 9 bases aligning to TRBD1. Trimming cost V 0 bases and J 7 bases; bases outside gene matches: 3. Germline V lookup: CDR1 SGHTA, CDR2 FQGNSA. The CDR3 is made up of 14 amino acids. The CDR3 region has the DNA TGTGCCAGCAGCTTAGCGCCACAGGGGGCTGGCTACACCTTC. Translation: CASSLAPQGAGYTF.

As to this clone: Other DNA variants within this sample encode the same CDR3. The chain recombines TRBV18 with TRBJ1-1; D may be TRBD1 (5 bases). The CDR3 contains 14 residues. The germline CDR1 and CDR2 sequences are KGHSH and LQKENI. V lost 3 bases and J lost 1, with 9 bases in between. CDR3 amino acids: CASSPSRENTEAFF. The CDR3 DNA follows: TGTGCCAGCTCACCCTCCAGGGAGAACACTGAAGCTTTCTTT.

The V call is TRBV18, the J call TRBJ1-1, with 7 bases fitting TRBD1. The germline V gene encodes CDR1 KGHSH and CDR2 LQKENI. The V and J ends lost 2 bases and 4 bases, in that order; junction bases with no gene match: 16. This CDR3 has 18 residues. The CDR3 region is CASSPFARGRDRFTEAFF. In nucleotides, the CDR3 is TGTGCCAGCTCACCATTTGCAAGGGGGCGCGATAGATTCACTGAAGCTTTCTTT.

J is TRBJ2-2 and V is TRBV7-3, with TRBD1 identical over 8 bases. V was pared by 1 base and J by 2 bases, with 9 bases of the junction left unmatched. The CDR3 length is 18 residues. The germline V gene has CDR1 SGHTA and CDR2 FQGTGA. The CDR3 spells CASSLIGRGPGNTGELFF. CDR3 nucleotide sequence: TGTGCCAGCAGCTTAATTGGCAGGGGGCCCGGTAACACCGGGGAGCTGTTTTTT.

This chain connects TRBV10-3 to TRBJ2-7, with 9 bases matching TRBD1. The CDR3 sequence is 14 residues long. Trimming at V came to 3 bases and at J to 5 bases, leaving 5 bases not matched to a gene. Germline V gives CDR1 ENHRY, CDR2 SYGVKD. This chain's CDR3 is CAISDGQGRNEQYF. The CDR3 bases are TGTGCCATCAGTGATGGACAGGGGCGGAACGAGCAGTACTTC.